Listed below are T cell receptor beta chains from one sample, sequenced in a study of OX40 agonist ivuxolimab in advanced cancers. Clones were sequenced by immunoSEQ multiplex PCR, and TCRdb holds only the in-frame ones, with some missing. The profile shows some 71,000 clones, roughly 84% of them singletons. The specimen comprised CD4+ or CD8+ T cells sorted from blood, sampled in a trial of the OX40 agonist ivuxolimab. The receptors come from an adult with an advanced solid tumor such as melanoma, head and neck, liver or kidney cancer. The CDR3 runs from the conserved cysteine through the conserved F or W. Fields, in order: V gene, J gene, clone size, D gene, CDR3 protein, CDR3 DNA. A D gene is named only where the DNA matches it firmly. Some rows have no size entry. The others give once, few or many, or a class for an expanded clone.

TRBV2	TRBJ2-3	once	NA	CASSERGSGTTDTQYF	TGTGCCAGCAGTGAACGGGGTAGCGGAACCACAGATACGCAGTATTTT
TRBV5-1	TRBJ2-1	few	NA	CASSLRDLLYNEQFF	TGCGCCAGCAGCCTCCGGGATCTCCTCTACAATGAGCAGTTCTTC
TRBV7-3	TRBJ2-5	NA	TRBD1	CASSPGGASRETQYF	TGTGCCAGCAGCCCAGGGGGCGCAAGTCGAGAGACCCAGTACTTC
TRBV18	TRBJ2-7	once	NA	CASSPRRAHEQYF	TGTGCCAGCTCACCCCGGCGGGCCCACGAGCAGTACTTC
TRBV13	TRBJ1-3	NA	TRBD1	CASSTRQGSLSGNTIYF	TGTGCCAGCAGCACCCGACAGGGGTCCCTCTCTGGAAACACCATATATTTT
TRBV28	TRBJ2-2	NA	NA	CASKGGIGELFF	TGTGCCAGCAAGGGGGGTATCGGGGAGCTGTTTTTT
TRBV5-4	TRBJ2-3	NA	NA	CASSLRDGEDTQYF	TGTGCCAGCAGCCTCCGGGACGGAGAAGATACGCAGTATTTT
TRBV29-1	TRBJ2-3	NA	NA	CSATIGGAPTDTQYF	TGCAGCGCCACGATAGGGGGGGCCCCCACAGATACGCAGTATTTT
TRBV25-1	TRBJ1-1	NA	NA	CARFMNTEAFF	TGTGCCCGTTTTATGAACACTGAAGCTTTCTTT
TRBV10-3	TRBJ1-4	NA	TRBD1	CAISESYAGGGEKLFF	TGTGCCATCAGTGAGTCTTATGCAGGGGGAGGTGAAAAACTGTTTTTT
TRBV5-1	TRBJ2-1	once	TRBD2	CASSLATSGSSYNEQFF	TGCGCCAGCAGCTTGGCGACTAGCGGGAGCTCCTACAATGAGCAGTTCTTC
TRBV5-6	TRBJ2-2	once	NA	CASSLGRNTGELFF	TGTGCCAGCAGCTTGGGGCGGAACACCGGGGAGCTGTTTTTT
TRBV6-4	TRBJ2-7	NA	NA	CASRDVTGTLGSYEQYF	TGTGCCAGCCGGGACGTCACTGGGACTCTCGGCTCCTACGAGCAGTACTTC
TRBV20-1	TRBJ1-2	few	NA	CSARGVGDTF	TGCAGTGCTAGGGGAGTGGGTGACACCTTC
TRBV5-1	TRBJ2-7	NA	NA	CASRYEGFVDEQYF	TGCGCCAGCAGGTATGAGGGGTTTGTGGACGAGCAGTACTTC
TRBV7-9	TRBJ2-1	NA	TRBD1	CASSLTGVPYNEQFF	TGTGCCAGCAGCTTGACAGGGGTACCCTACAATGAGCAGTTCTTC
TRBV27	TRBJ1-1	few	NA	CASSSLGLNAEAFF	TGTGCCAGCAGTTCCCTCGGCTTGAACGCTGAAGCTTTCTTT
TRBV6-5	TRBJ1-5	NA	TRBD1	CASRNQGGQPQHF	TGTGCCAGCAGAAATCAGGGGGGACAGCCCCAGCATTTT
TRBV5-1	TRBJ1-4	NA	TRBD1	CASSWGQTTNEKLFF	TGCGCCAGCAGCTGGGGACAGACAACTAATGAAAAACTGTTTTTT
TRBV28	TRBJ1-2	NA	TRBD1	CASSLVWQGADGYTF	TGTGCCAGCAGTTTAGTTTGGCAGGGGGCGGATGGCTACACCTTC
TRBV5-4	TRBJ2-2	NA	TRBD2	CASGSGTSNTGELFF	TGTGCCAGCGGTAGCGGGACATCGAACACCGGGGAGCTGTTTTTT
TRBV6-6	TRBJ1-5	once	NA	CASSPSTVLGPQHF	TGTGCCAGCAGCCCTTCGACAGTACTGGGGCCCCAGCATTTT
TRBV10-3	TRBJ2-5	NA	NA	CAISELRSQETQYF	TGTGCCATCAGTGAATTGAGGTCACAAGAGACCCAGTACTTC
TRBV2	TRBJ1-1	NA	TRBD1	CASSVTGRGNTEAFF	TGTGCCAGCAGTGTGACAGGGAGGGGGAACACTGAAGCTTTCTTT
TRBV11-2	TRBJ2-7	NA	TRBD1	CASSFGGTGTLYEQYF	TGTGCCAGCAGTTTTGGAGGGACAGGGACTCTCTACGAGCAGTACTTC
TRBV19	TRBJ1-5	NA	NA	CASNQLSNQPQHF	TGTGCCAGTAACCAGCTTAGCAATCAGCCCCAGCATTTT
TRBV14	TRBJ1-2	NA	NA	CASSQNVLRDTHRYTF	TGTGCCAGCAGCCAAAATGTTCTCCGGGACACCCACCGCTACACCTTC
TRBV4-3	TRBJ2-7	NA	TRBD1	CASSQVDMGQGYEQYF	TGCGCCAGCAGCCAAGTTGATATGGGACAGGGGTACGAGCAGTACTTC
TRBV6-5	TRBJ2-2	NA	TRBD2	CASSPAGTSGGPKFF	TGTGCCAGCAGTCCCGCGGGGACTAGCGGGGGGCCAAAGTTTTTT
TRBV2	TRBJ1-5	few	NA	CASSRTGLSNQPQHF	TGTGCCAGCAGTCGAACAGGACTTAGCAATCAGCCCCAGCATTTT
TRBV5-1	TRBJ2-5	NA	NA	CASSLEAREETQYF	TGCGCCAGCAGCTTGGAGGCTAGAGAAGAGACCCAGTACTTC
TRBV7-2	TRBJ2-1	NA	NA	CAVEKGGASYNEQFF	TGTGCCGTTGAAAAAGGGGGGGCCTCCTACAATGAGCAGTTCTTC
TRBV5-1	TRBJ2-7	NA	TRBD2	CASSLGTSGSYEQYF	TGCGCCAGCAGCTTGGGGACTAGCGGCTCCTACGAGCAGTACTTC
TRBV7-9	TRBJ1-3	few	TRBD1	CASSFYRGASGNTIYF	TGTGCCAGCAGCTTTTACAGGGGAGCGTCTGGAAACACCATATATTTT
TRBV6-1	TRBJ1-2	NA	NA	CASRQDRANYGYTF	TGTGCCAGCAGGCAGGACAGAGCTAACTATGGCTACACCTTC
TRBV28	TRBJ1-2	NA	NA	CASSLSGENYGYTF	TGTGCCAGCAGTTTATCGGGGGAAAACTATGGCTACACCTTC
TRBV6-5	TRBJ1-4	NA	NA	CASSSGTSPKLFF	TGTGCCAGCAGTTCAGGGACGAGCCCGAAACTGTTTTTT
TRBV7-9	TRBJ1-2	NA	NA	CASSLGVSGAGTNYGYTF	TGTGCCAGCAGCTTAGGAGTTTCGGGGGCAGGGACTAACTATGGCTACACCTTC
TRBV19	TRBJ1-5	NA	TRBD1	CASQPWTGNQPQHF	TGTGCCAGTCAACCCTGGACAGGGAATCAGCCCCAGCATTTT
TRBV28	TRBJ2-5	NA	TRBD2	CASSSGTTVRAQYF	TGTGCCAGCAGTTCCGGGACTACCGTTAGGGCCCAGTACTTC
TRBV7-9	TRBJ2-7	NA	TRBD2	CASSSLLAGGHYEQYF	TGTGCCAGCAGCTCCCTACTAGCGGGAGGCCACTACGAGCAGTACTTC
TRBV19	TRBJ1-1	NA	NA	CASSTRKVNTEAFF	TGTGCCAGTAGTACCCGAAAGGTGAACACTGAAGCTTTCTTT
TRBV28	TRBJ1-6	NA	NA	CASLSYRDSSPLHF	TGTGCCAGCCTTAGCTACAGGGATTCGTCACCCCTCCACTTT
TRBV5-3	TRBJ2-3	NA	NA	CARSAGLPWGGCDTQYF	TGTGCCAGAAGCGCCGGGCTCCCCTGGGGTGGATGTGATACGCAGTATTTT
TRBV18	TRBJ1-1	NA	TRBD1	CASSPGQAFEAFF	TGTGCCAGCTCCCCCGGACAGGCCTTTGAAGCTTTCTTT
TRBV15	TRBJ2-3	NA	NA	CATSSLTGSDTQYF	TGTGCCACCAGCAGTCTGACAGGTTCGGATACGCAGTATTTT
TRBV5-5	TRBJ1-2	NA	NA	CASSSTLQTNYGYTF	TGTGCCAGCAGCTCCACTCTTCAGACTAACTATGGCTACACCTTC
TRBV5-6	TRBJ2-2	NA	TRBD2	CASSLGLATTGELFF	TGTGCCAGCAGCTTAGGACTAGCCACCACCGGGGAGCTGTTTTTT
TRBV19	TRBJ2-2	NA	NA	CASSIRFPGELFF	TGTGCCAGTAGTATACGATTCCCCGGGGAGCTGTTTTTT
TRBV5-6	TRBJ1-1	NA	NA	CASSPDTEATEAFF	TGTGCCAGCAGCCCGGACACGGAGGCCACTGAAGCTTTCTTT
TRBV19	TRBJ2-5	NA	TRBD2	CASSPDLAGHKRPQYF	TGTGCCAGTAGCCCCGATCTAGCGGGACATAAGAGACCCCAGTACTTC
TRBV11-2	TRBJ2-7	NA	NA	CASSLDRNLGQYF	TGTGCCAGCAGCTTAGATCGGAACCTCGGGCAGTACTTC
TRBV19	TRBJ1-1	NA	TRBD1	CASRQGALGTEAFF	TGTGCCAGTAGACAGGGGGCCCTCGGCACTGAAGCTTTCTTT
TRBV6-6	TRBJ1-5	NA	NA	CASPGGGNQPQHF	TGTGCCAGCCCGGGGGGAGGCAATCAGCCCCAGCATTTT
TRBV6-1	TRBJ1-5	NA	NA	CATRGSGGSPQPQHF	TGTGCCACCAGAGGATCGGGGGGCTCTCCTCAGCCCCAGCATTTT
TRBV6-4	TRBJ1-2	NA	TRBD1	CASGGPGGYGYTF	TGTGCCAGCGGAGGGCCAGGGGGCTATGGCTACACCTTC
TRBV19	TRBJ1-3	NA	NA	CASSENGGANTIYF	TGTGCCAGTAGTGAGAATGGGGGCGCGAACACCATATATTTT
TRBV18	TRBJ2-1	NA	NA	CASSPPISPSQNEQFF	TGTGCCAGCTCACCACCAATTAGCCCGTCACAGAATGAGCAGTTCTTC
TRBV7-3	TRBJ1-2	NA	TRBD1	CASSLSPRGQGAYGYTF	TGTGCCAGCAGCTTAAGTCCGCGGGGGCAGGGGGCTTATGGCTACACCTTC